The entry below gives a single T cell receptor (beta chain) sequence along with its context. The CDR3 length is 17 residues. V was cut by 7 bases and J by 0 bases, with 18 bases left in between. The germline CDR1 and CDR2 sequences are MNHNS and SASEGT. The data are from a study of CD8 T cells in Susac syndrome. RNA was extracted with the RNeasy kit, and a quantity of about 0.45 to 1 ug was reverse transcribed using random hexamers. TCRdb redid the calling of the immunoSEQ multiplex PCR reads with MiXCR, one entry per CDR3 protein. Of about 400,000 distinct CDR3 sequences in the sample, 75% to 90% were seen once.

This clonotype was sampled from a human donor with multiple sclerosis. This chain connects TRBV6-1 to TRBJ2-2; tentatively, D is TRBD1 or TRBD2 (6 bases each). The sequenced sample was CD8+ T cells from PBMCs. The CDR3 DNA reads TGTGCCAGCACACCCAATTTGGGGGGCGCGAACACCGGGGAGCTGTTTTTT. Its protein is CASTPNLGGANTGELFF.